This T cell receptor beta chain was documented in a study of regulatory T cells in long-lasting Graves disease. With iRepertoire HTBI primers and Arm-PCR of CDR3 regions, TCR beta libraries were built. TCRdb passed the multiplex PCR reads through MiXCR, listing each CDR3 protein once. The sample lists roughly 400,000 distinct CDR3 sequences, about a fifth occurring once. Time point denoted: persistent/refractory GD, antithyroid drugs over 5 years with positive TRAb. Preparation of the TCR library used RNA extracted from PBMCs. From an endocrinology department in Xi'an, China, came the patients. The CDR3 runs to 14 residues. Germline V gene sequence: CDR1 LGHDT, CDR2 YNNKEL (reference sequence). V shed 1 base and J shed 1 base, with 8 bases lying between them.

This specimen was peripheral blood mononuclear cells (PBMCs), taken when the disease was refractory, from a patient treated with antithyroid drugs. The J gene is TRBJ2-7, the V gene TRBV3-1, with a weak D call TRBD2 (6 bases). The source is a female donor with Graves disease. DNA for the CDR3: TGTGCCAGCAGCCAAGTCGGGGGATCCTACGAGCAGTACTTC. Translating gives CASSQVGGSYEQYF.